One and the same sample provided the 27 T cell receptor beta chains below, sequenced in a study of blood T cell repertoires in COVID-19. Libraries were prepared by immunoSEQ multiplex PCR; TCRdb keeps only in-frame clonotypes and omits some of them. The table has tens of thousands of clones, approximately 83% seen once; the top ten hold roughly a third. Input material: peripheral blood. The receptors were gathered from a woman older than 75 with active or convalescent COVID-19.

The chain recombines TRBV5-1 with TRBJ2-7; 14 positions match TRBD2. The length of the CDR3 is 16 residues. The V gene end was trimmed by 4 bases and the J gene end by 0 bases; junction bases not matched to a gene: 3. The germline gives CDR1 SGHRS, CDR2 YFSETQ. CDR3 nucleotide sequence: TGCGCCAGCAGCCGGACTAGCGGGAGGTCCTCCTACGAGCAGTACTTC. Encoded protein: CASSRTSGRSSYEQYF.

This chain uses TRBV3-1 (or the pseudogene TRBV3-2) with TRBJ2-2; 11 nucleotides line up with TRBD2. With V trimmed by 3 bases and J by 1 base, 10 bases remained unmatched. Germline values: CDR1 LGHDT, CDR2 YNNKEL (reference sequence). CDR3 length: 19 amino acids. Written as DNA, the CDR3 is TGTGCCAGCAGCCACCTGACTAGCGGGACTCAGCGGAACACCGGGGAGCTGTTTTTT. Translated: CASSHLTSGTQRNTGELFF.

V is TRBV6-5 and J is TRBJ1-1; D is unresolved. The CDR3 is 13 amino acids. Germline loops: CDR1 MNHEY, CDR2 SVGAGI. V gave up 4 bases and J gave up 5 bases, with 11 bases separating them. CDR3 sequence: CASSFHSGTEAFF. The CDR3, as DNA: TGTGCCAGCAGTTTTCACAGCGGGACTGAAGCTTTCTTT.

This chain joins TRBV6-5 and TRBJ2-7, with TRBD1 matching 7 bases. The junction had 9 bases not matched to a gene; V was cut back by 7 bases and J by 3 bases. Germline V CDR1 and CDR2: MNHEY, SVGAGI. This CDR3 region has 14 residues. The CDR3 is CASIGRDRVYEQYF. As DNA, the CDR3 is TGTGCCAGCATTGGCCGGGACAGAGTCTACGAGCAGTACTTC.

The chain joins TRBV19 to TRBJ1-1; D perhaps matches TRBD1 (5 bases). Per the germline V gene, CDR1 is LNHDA and CDR2 is SQIVND (reference sequence). The length of the CDR3 is 14 residues. V was trimmed by 5 bases and J by 4 bases, leaving 14 bases between them. Here the CDR3 reads CASSVSGKSTEAFF. The CDR3 DNA is TGTGCCAGTAGTGTGTCAGGGAAGAGCACTGAAGCTTTCTTT.

The chain carries TRBV5-5 and TRBJ2-2, with D possibly TRBD1 on 6 matching bases. V was trimmed by 3 bases and J by 2 bases, leaving 11 bases between them. Germline V gene lookup returns CDR1 SGHKS and CDR2 YYEKEE (reference sequence). This CDR3 comprises 15 residues. CDR3 amino acids: CASSWVGGNTGELFF. The CDR3 DNA is TGTGCCAGCAGCTGGGTAGGGGGAAACACCGGGGAGCTGTTTTTT.

The chain couples TRBV28 to TRBJ2-1; TRBD2 is a possible D gene (5 bases). The CDR3 extends over 14 amino acids. Deletions cut 7 bases from V and 5 bases from J, with 15 bases between. Germline lookup yields CDR1 MDHEN and CDR2 SYDVKM. The CDR3 region has the DNA TGTGCCAGCACGAGCGGCCTCGCCGACAATGAGCAGTTCTTC. Protein: CASTSGLADNEQFF.

The chain uses TRBV6-1 and TRBJ2-3; 14 nucleotides line up with TRBD2. Germline V CDR1 and CDR2: MNHNS, SASEGT. This CDR3 contains 16 residues. The V segment lost 4 bases and the J segment 7 bases; nucleotides outside the gene matches: 7. The CDR3 region has the DNA TGTGCCAGCAGTGGACTAGCGGGGGGGACGTTGTATACGCAGTATTTT. Protein sequence: CASSGLAGGTLYTQYF.

The V and J genes are TRBV15 and TRBJ1-1, with no clear D. From germline, CDR1 is LNHNV and CDR2 YYDKDF (reference sequence). V shed 1 base and J shed 4 bases, with 7 bases lying between them. CDR3 length equals 13 residues. The CDR3 region is CATSRAGSTEAFF. Here the CDR3 DNA reads TGTGCCACCAGCAGAGCCGGGAGCACTGAAGCTTTCTTT.

This chain connects TRBV6-6 to TRBJ2-1, with TRBD2 matching 7 bases. The V and J ends lost 7 bases and 0 bases, in that order; junction bases with no gene match: 6. The CDR3 extends over 15 amino acids. CDR1 MNHNY and CDR2 SVGAGI come from the germline V gene (reference sequence). The CDR3 sequence is CASTTAGVSYNEQFF. The CDR3 DNA reads TGTGCCAGCACTACCGCGGGGGTCTCCTACAATGAGCAGTTCTTC.

The gene calls are TRBV28 and TRBJ2-2, with 7 bases that match TRBD1. This CDR3 region has 17 residues. V lost 0 bases and J lost 4; bases outside the gene matches: 8. Germline lookup yields CDR1 MDHEN and CDR2 SYDVKM. The CDR3: CASSLWRQGDVTGELFF. The CDR3 nucleotides are TGTGCCAGCAGTTTATGGAGGCAGGGGGATGTCACCGGGGAGCTGTTTTTT.

This chain connects TRBV7-9 to TRBJ2-2; the D gene is possibly TRBD1 (6 bases). This CDR3 region has 18 residues. Germline CDR1 and CDR2: SEHNR and FQNEAQ (reference sequence). Trimming left V 5 bases short and J 3 bases short, with 22 bases between. CDR3 residues: CASSRKPTGPGHTGELFF. The DNA of the CDR3 is TGTGCCAGCAGCCGCAAGCCAACAGGGCCGGGGCACACCGGGGAGCTGTTTTTT.

The genes are TRBV12-3 or TRBV12-4 and TRBJ2-3, with TRBD2 as a possible D gene (6 bases). This CDR3 has 13 amino acids. The V gene lost 5 bases and the J gene lost 8 bases, with 14 bases spanning the gap. The CDR3 DNA reads as TGTGCCAGCAGTCCCCTCGGGGGAGGTACGCAGTATTTT. It encodes CASSPLGGGTQYF.

The V gene is TRBV18, the J gene TRBJ1-3; 7 bases agree with TRBD1. Germline V gives CDR1 KGHSH, CDR2 LQKENI. Trimming cost V 3 bases and J 0 bases; bases outside gene matches: 8. CDR3 size: 17 residues. This chain's CDR3 is CASSPWTGLSSGNTIYF. As DNA, the CDR3 is TGTGCCAGCTCACCTTGGACAGGACTCAGCTCTGGAAACACCATATATTTT.

This sequence joins TRBV19 and TRBJ1-1; possibly TRBD1 for D (6 bases). Trimming shortened V by 1 base and J by 5 bases, and 11 bases separated the two germline ends. CDR1 and CDR2 (germline): LNHDA, SQIVND (reference sequence). The CDR3 loop spans 14 amino acids. For the CDR3, the DNA is TGTGCCAGTAGTATAGGAGGGGGAAGAACTGAAGCTTTCTTT. Its translation is CASSIGGGRTEAFF.

The genes are TRBV28 and TRBJ2-1, with TRBD2 matching 7 bases. CDR1 is MDHEN, CDR2 SYDVKM, per germline. V lost 2 bases to trimming and J lost 4 bases; unmatched junction nucleotides: 2. The CDR3 extends over 14 amino acids. This CDR3 reads CASSLAGAYNEQFF. DNA for the CDR3: TGTGCCAGCAGTTTAGCGGGAGCGTACAATGAGCAGTTCTTC.

Only a few counts were recorded for this clone. The rearrangement uses TRBV10-3 and TRBJ1-2; a possible D gene is TRBD1 (5 bases). Germline CDR1 and CDR2: ENHRY and SYGVKD. The CDR3 runs 14 residues. V lost 6 bases and J lost 4, with 15 bases in between. CDR3 sequence: CAISAEGLFYGYTF. DNA for the CDR3: TGTGCCATCAGCGCCGAGGGACTGTTCTATGGCTACACCTTC.

The count of this clone is one. The chain recombines TRBV19 with TRBJ1-3, with TRBD1 matching 8 bases. Germline V gene sequence: CDR1 LNHDA, CDR2 SQIVND (reference sequence). The CDR3 covers 13 residues. V lost 7 bases to trimming and J lost 8 bases; unmatched junction nucleotides: 7. CDR3 residues: CASTRDRGDTIYF. DNA for the CDR3: TGTGCCAGTACCCGAGACAGGGGAGACACCATATATTTT. The complete variable domain, with remaining parts taken from reference TRBV19 and TRBJ1-3, reads DGGITQSPKYLFRKEGQNVTLSCEQNLNHDAMYWYRQDPGQGLRLIYYSQIVNDFQKGDIAEGYSVSREKKESFPLTVTSAQKNPTAFYLCASTRDRGDTIYFGEGSWLTVV.

In this sample, this clone turned up once. The DNA for the CDR3 is TGTGCCAGCAGCCAAACCGGGACTAGCGGGAGGGCCCTAGAGACCCAGTACTTC. It translates to CASSQTGTSGRALETQYF. The chain carries TRBV3-1 (or the pseudogene TRBV3-2) and TRBJ2-5, with 16 bases that match TRBD2. This CDR3 has 18 residues. Unmatched junction bases numbered 7, after V lost 2 bases and J lost 4 bases. Germline V lookup: CDR1 LGHDT, CDR2 YNNKEL (reference sequence).

The V call is TRBV7-2, the J call TRBJ2-7; 7 nucleotides match TRBD1. From germline, CDR1 is SGHTA and CDR2 FQGNSA. J was trimmed by 3 bases and V by 6 bases; bases with no gene match: 11. The CDR3 has 15 residues. CDR3 DNA sequence: TGTGCCAGCAGTCAATTATCGACAGGGAACTACGAGCAGTACTTC. This sequence encodes CASSQLSTGNYEQYF.

The gene calls are TRBV19 and TRBJ1-6, with 7 bases that match TRBD1. Germline V gene data show CDR1 as LNHDA and CDR2 as SQIVND (reference sequence). CDR3 length: 18 amino acids. V lost 5 bases and J lost 1; bases outside the gene matches: 11. CDR3 residues: CASSPGQNFMSYNSPLHF. Here the CDR3 DNA reads TGTGCCAGTAGTCCGGGACAGAACTTTATGTCCTATAATTCACCCCTCCACTTT.

The genes are TRBV7-6 and TRBJ1-2, with D perhaps matching TRBD1 (6 bases). This CDR3 is 15 amino acids long. Germline CDR1 is SGHVS and CDR2 is FNYEAQ. With 5 bases removed from V and 8 bases from J, the gap between germline ends came to 21 bases. The CDR3 region is CASSNRLGANRGYTF. As DNA, the CDR3 is TGTGCCAGCAGCAACAGATTGGGGGCTAATCGAGGCTACACCTTC. The full variable domain, completed using reference TRBV7-6 and TRBJ1-2, is GAGVSQSPRYKVTKRGQDVALRCDPISGHVSLYWYRQALGQGPEFLTYFNYEAQQDKSGLPNDRFSAERPEGSISTLTIQRTEQRDSAMYRCASSNRLGANRGYTFGSGTRLTVV.

The chain links TRBV9 to TRBJ2-7; no definite D call. Germline CDR1 and CDR2: SGDLS and YYNGEE. V lost 4 bases to trimming and J lost 0 bases, with 14 bases between them. The CDR3 has 15 amino acids. This CDR3 reads CASSPRVVPSYEQYF. The CDR3 region has the DNA TGTGCCAGCAGCCCCCGGGTGGTTCCCTCCTACGAGCAGTACTTC.

This clone was recorded once. The chain recombines TRBV28 with TRBJ1-1, with D possibly matching TRBD1 (5 bases). V was trimmed by 7 bases and J by 3 bases, leaving 15 bases between them. The CDR3 contains 14 residues. From germline, CDR1 is MDHEN and CDR2 SYDVKM. CDR3 protein: CASTEHGAYTEAFF. The DNA for the CDR3 is TGTGCCAGCACCGAACATGGGGCGTACACTGAAGCTTTCTTT.

The chain combines TRBV11-2 with TRBJ1-5, with a possible D match to TRBD1 (5 bases). The CDR3 runs to 14 residues. V was trimmed by 2 bases and J by 6 bases, leaving 11 bases between them. Germline V CDR1 and CDR2: SGHAT, FQNNGV. The CDR3 DNA follows: TGTGCCAGCAGCTTACCGGGACTCGGTCAGCCCCAGCATTTT. This sequence encodes CASSLPGLGQPQHF.

This clone is a singleton in its sample. This sequence joins TRBV5-1 and TRBJ1-1; D possibly corresponds to TRBD1 (5 bases). The ends were cut back, 4 bases at V and 4 bases at J, with 20 bases in the middle. From germline, CDR1 is SGHRS and CDR2 YFSETQ. The CDR3 consists of 16 residues. The CDR3 region has the DNA TGCGCCAGCAGCCCCGGACGTAATCTGGGGGGCACTGAAGCTTTCTTT. Translation gives CASSPGRNLGGTEAFF.

The chain combines TRBV4-3 with TRBJ1-1; 7 bases map to TRBD1. The CDR3 is 15 amino acids. V lost 4 bases to trimming and J lost 3 bases; unmatched junction nucleotides: 8. Germline loops: CDR1 LGHNA, CDR2 YSLEER. The CDR3 bases are TGCGCCAGCAGCCTTTGGGACCAGGGGGACACTGAAGCTTTCTTT. This translates into CASSLWDQGDTEAFF.